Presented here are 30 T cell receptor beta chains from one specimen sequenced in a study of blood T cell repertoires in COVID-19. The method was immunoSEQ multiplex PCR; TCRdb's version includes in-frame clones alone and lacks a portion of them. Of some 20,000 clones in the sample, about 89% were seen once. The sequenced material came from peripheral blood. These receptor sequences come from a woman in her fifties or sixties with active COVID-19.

CDR3 in amino acids: CASSTPGQGYEKLFF. In DNA, the CDR3 is TGTGCCAGTAGTACGCCGGGACAGGGTTATGAAAAACTGTTTTTT. The chain couples TRBV19 to TRBJ1-4; 9 nucleotides match TRBD1. Trimming at V came to 4 bases and at J to 6 bases, leaving 6 bases not matched to a gene. CDR3 length equals 15 residues. The germline V gene has CDR1 LNHDA and CDR2 SQIVND (reference sequence).

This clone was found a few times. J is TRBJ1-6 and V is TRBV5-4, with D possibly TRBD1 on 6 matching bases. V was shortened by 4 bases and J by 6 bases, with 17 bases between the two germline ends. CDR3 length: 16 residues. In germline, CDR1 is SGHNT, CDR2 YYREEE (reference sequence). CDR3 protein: CASSAKTGKGNSPLHF. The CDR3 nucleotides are TGTGCCAGCAGCGCGAAGACAGGCAAGGGTAATTCACCCCTCCACTTT.

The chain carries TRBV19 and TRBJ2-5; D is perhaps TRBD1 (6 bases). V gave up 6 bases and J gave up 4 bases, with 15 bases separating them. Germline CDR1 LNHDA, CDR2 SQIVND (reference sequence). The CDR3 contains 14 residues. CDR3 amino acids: CASRSDRDGETQYF. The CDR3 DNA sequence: TGTGCCAGTAGGTCGGACAGAGACGGAGAGACCCAGTACTTC.

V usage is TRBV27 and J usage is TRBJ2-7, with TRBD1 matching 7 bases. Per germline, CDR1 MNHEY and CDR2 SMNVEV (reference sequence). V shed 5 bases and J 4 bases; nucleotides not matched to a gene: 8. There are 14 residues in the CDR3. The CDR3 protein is CASSHQQGLYEQYF. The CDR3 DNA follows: TGTGCCAGCAGTCATCAACAGGGGTTATACGAGCAGTACTTC.

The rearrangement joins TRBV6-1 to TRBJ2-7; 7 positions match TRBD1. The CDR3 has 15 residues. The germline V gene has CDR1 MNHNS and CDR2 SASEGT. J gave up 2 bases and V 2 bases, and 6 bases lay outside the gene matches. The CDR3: CASSEPTGSPYEQYF. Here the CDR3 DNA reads TGTGCCAGCAGTGAACCGACAGGGAGTCCCTACGAGCAGTACTTC.

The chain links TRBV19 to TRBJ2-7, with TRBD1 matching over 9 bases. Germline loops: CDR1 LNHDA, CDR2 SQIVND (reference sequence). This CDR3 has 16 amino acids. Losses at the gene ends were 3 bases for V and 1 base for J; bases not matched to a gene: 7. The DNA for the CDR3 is TGTGCCAGTAGTATGGGGACAGGGAGTTTTTCCTACGAGCAGTACTTC. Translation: CASSMGTGSFSYEQYF.

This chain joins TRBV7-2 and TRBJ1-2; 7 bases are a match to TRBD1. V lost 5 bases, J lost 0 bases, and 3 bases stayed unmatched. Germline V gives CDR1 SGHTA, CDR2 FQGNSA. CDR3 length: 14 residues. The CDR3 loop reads CASSHGTANYGYTF. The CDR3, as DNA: TGTGCCAGCAGCCACGGGACAGCTAACTATGGCTACACCTTC.

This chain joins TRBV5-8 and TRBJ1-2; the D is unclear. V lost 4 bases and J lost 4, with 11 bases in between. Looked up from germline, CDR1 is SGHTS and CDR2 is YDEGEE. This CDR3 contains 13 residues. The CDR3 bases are TGTGCCAGCAGCCCTCGGGAGACCTATGGCTACACCTTC. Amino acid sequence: CASSPRETYGYTF.

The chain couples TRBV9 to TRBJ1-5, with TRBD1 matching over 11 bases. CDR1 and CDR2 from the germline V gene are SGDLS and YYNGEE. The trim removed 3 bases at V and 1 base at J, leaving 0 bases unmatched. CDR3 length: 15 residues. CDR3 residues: CASSGTGGSNQPQHF. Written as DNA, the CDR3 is TGTGCCAGCAGCGGGACAGGGGGCAGCAATCAGCCCCAGCATTTT.

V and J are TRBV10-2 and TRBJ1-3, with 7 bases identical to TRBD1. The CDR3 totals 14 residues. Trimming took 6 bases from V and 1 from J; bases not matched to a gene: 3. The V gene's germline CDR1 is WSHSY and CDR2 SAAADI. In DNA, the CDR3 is TGCGCCAGCAGGGGGACAGTTTCTGGAAACACCATATATTTT. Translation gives CASRGTVSGNTIYF.

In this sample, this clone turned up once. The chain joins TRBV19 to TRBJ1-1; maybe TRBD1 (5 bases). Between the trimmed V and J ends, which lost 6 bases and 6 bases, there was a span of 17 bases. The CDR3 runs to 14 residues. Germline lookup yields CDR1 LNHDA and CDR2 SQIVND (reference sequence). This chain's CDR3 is CASSPTGQFPEAFF. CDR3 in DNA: TGTGCCAGTAGCCCTACAGGACAATTCCCTGAAGCTTTCTTT.

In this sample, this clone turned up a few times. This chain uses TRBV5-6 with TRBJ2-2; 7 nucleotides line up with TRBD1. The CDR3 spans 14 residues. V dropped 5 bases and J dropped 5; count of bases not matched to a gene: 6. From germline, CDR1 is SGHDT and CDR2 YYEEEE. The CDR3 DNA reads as TGTGCCAGCAGAGAAACGACAGGGACCGGGGAGCTGTTTTTT. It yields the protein CASRETTGTGELFF.

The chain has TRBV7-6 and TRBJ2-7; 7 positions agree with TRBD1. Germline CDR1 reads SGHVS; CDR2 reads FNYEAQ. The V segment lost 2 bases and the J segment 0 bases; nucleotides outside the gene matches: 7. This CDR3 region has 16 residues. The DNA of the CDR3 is TGTGCCAGCAGCTTACGAACAGGGGCTAGCTCCTACGAGCAGTACTTC. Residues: CASSLRTGASSYEQYF. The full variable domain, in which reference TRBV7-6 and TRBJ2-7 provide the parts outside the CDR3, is GAGVSQSPRYKVTKRGQDVALRCDPISGHVSLYWYRQALGQGPEFLTYFNYEAQQDKSGLPNDRFSAERPEGSISTLTIQRTEQRDSAMYRCASSLRTGASSYEQYFGPGTRLTVT.

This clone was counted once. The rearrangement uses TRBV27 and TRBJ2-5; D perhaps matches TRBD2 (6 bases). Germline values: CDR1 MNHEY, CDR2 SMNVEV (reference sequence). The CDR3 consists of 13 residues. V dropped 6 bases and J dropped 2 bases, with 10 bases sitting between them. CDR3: CASSILAQETQYF. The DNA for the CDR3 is TGTGCCAGCAGCATCCTAGCGCAAGAGACCCAGTACTTC.

This chain's CDR3 is CASSARDSAYGYTF. The CDR3 region has the DNA TGCGCCAGCAGCGCCAGAGACAGCGCCTATGGCTACACCTTC. This chain uses TRBV5-1 with TRBJ1-2; a weak D match, TRBD1 (5 bases). Germline loops: CDR1 SGHRS, CDR2 YFSETQ. The length of the CDR3 is 14 residues. The V end lost 4 bases, the J end lost 4 bases, and 14 bases lay between the germline ends. The whole variable domain, remainder taken from reference TRBV5-1 and TRBJ1-2, is KAGVTQTPRYLIKTRGQQVTLSCSPISGHRSVSWYQQTPGQGLQFLFEYFSETQRNKGNFPGRFSGRQFSNSRSEMNVSTLELGDSALYLCASSARDSAYGYTFGSGTRLTVV.

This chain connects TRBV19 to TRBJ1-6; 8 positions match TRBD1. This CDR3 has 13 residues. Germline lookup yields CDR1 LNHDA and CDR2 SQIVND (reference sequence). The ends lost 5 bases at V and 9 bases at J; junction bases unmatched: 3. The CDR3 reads CASSLDRGSPLHF. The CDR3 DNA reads TGTGCCAGTAGTCTCGACAGGGGTTCACCCCTCCACTTT.

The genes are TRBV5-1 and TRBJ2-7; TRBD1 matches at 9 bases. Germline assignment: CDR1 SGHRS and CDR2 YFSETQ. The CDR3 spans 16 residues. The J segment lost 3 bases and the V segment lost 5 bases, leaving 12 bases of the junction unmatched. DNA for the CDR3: TGCGCCAGCAGACCGGCTTCGGGACAGGGTCACTACGAGCAGTACTTC. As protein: CASRPASGQGHYEQYF. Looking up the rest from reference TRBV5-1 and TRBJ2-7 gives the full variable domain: KAGVTQTPRYLIKTRGQQVTLSCSPISGHRSVSWYQQTPGQGLQFLFEYFSETQRNKGNFPGRFSGRQFSNSRSEMNVSTLELGDSALYLCASRPASGQGHYEQYFGPGTRLTVT.

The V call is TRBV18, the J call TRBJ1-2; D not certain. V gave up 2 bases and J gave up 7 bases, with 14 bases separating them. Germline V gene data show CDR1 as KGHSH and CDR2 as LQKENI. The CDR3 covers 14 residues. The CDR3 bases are TGTGCCAGCTCACCAACGGCCGAGCGGCTTGGCTACACCTTC. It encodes CASSPTAERLGYTF.

DNA of the CDR3: TGTGCCAGCAGGACTTCTAATGACGCGAACACTGAAGCTTTCTTT. This encodes CASRTSNDANTEAFF. This chain uses TRBV6-5 with TRBJ1-1; D gene ambiguous. CDR1 and CDR2 from the germline V gene are MNHEY and SVGAGI. V was cut by 6 bases and J by 1 base, with 15 bases left in between. CDR3 size: 15 residues.

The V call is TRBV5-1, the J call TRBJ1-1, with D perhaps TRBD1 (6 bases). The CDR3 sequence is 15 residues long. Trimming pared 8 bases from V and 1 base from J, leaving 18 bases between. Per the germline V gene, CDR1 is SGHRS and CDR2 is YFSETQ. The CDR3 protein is CASTQGSGWNTEAFF. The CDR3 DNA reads TGCGCCAGTACTCAGGGGTCGGGATGGAACACTGAAGCTTTCTTT. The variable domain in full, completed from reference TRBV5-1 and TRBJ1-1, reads KAGVTQTPRYLIKTRGQQVTLSCSPISGHRSVSWYQQTPGQGLQFLFEYFSETQRNKGNFPGRFSGRQFSNSRSEMNVSTLELGDSALYLCASTQGSGWNTEAFFGQGTRLTVV.

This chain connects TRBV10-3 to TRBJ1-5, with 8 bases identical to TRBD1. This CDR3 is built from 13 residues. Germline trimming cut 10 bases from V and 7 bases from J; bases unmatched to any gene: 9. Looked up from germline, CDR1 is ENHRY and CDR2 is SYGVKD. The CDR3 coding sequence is TGTGCCAACGCTCCCGGACAGGGCCAGCCCCAGCATTTT. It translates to CANAPGQGQPQHF.

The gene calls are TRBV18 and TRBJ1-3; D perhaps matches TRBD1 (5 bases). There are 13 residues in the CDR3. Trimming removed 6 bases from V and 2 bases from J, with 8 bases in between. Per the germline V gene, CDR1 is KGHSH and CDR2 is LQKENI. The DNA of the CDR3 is TGTGCCAGCTCGACAGATACTGGAAACACCATATATTTT. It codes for CASSTDTGNTIYF.

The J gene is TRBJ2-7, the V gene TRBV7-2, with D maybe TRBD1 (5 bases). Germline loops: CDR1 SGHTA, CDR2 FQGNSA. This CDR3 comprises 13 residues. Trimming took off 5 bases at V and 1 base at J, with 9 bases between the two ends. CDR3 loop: CASSRTGSYEQYF. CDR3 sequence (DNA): TGTGCCAGCAGCCGAACAGGTTCCTACGAGCAGTACTTC.

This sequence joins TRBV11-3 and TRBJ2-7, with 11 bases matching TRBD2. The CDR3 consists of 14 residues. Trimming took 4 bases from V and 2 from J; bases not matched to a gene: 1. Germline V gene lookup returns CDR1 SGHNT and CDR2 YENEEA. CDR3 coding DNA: TGTGCCAGCAGCTCTAGCGGGGGGACCTACGAGCAGTACTTC. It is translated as CASSSSGGTYEQYF.

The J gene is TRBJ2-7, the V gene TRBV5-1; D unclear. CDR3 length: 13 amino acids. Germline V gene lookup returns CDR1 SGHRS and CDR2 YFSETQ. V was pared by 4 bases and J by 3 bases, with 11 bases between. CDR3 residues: CASSTGFVYEQYF. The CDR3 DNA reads TGCGCCAGCAGCACCGGGTTCGTCTACGAGCAGTACTTC.

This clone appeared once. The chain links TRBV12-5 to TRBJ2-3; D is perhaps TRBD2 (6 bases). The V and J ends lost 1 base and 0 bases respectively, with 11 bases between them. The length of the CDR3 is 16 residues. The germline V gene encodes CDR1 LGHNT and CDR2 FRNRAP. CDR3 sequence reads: CASGLARGLSTDTQYF. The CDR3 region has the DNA TGTGCTAGTGGTTTGGCCCGGGGGTTAAGCACAGATACGCAGTATTTT.

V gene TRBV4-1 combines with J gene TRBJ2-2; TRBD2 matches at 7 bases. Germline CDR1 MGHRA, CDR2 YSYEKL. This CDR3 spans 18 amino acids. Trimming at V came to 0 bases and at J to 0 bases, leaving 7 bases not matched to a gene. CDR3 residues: CASSQDGLGRANTGELFF. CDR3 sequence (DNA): TGCGCCAGCAGCCAAGATGGTTTAGGGAGGGCGAACACCGGGGAGCTGTTTTTT.

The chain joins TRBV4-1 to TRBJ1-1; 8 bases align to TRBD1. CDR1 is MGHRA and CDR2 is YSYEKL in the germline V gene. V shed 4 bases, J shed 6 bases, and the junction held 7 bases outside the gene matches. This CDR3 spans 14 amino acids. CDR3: CASSLMTGDAEAFF. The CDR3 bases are TGCGCCAGCAGCCTAATGACAGGGGACGCTGAAGCTTTCTTT.

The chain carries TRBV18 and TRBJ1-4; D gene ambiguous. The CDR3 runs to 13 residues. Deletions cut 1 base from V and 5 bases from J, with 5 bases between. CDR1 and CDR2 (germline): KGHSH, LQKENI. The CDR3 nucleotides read TGTGCCAGCTCACCACTAGAAAATGAAAAACTGTTTTTT. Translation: CASSPLENEKLFF.

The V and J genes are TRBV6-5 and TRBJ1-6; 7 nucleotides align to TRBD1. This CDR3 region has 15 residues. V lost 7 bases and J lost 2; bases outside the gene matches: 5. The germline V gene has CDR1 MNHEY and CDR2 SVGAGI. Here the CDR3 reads CASTLTGPYNSPLHF. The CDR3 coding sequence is TGTGCCAGCACTTTGACAGGGCCCTATAATTCACCCCTCCACTTT.